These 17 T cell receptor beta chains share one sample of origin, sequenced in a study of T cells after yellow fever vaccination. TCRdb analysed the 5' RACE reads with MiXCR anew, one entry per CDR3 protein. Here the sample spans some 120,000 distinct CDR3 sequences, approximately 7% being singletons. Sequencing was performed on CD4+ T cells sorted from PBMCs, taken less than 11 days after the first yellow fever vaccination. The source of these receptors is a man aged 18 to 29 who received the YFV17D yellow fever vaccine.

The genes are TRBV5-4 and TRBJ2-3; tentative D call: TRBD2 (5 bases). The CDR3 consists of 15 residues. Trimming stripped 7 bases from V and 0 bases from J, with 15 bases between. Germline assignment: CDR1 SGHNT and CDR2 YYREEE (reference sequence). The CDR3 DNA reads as TGTGCCAGCGGACTGGCGGAGCAGAGCACAGATACGCAGTATTTT. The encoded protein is CASGLAEQSTDTQYF.

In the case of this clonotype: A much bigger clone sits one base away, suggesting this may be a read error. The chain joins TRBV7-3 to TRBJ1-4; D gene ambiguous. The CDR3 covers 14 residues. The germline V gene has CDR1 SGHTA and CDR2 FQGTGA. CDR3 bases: TGTGCCGGCAGCGATGGACCGGCCGGCGGGAAACTGTTTTTT. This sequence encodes CAGSDGPAGGKLFF. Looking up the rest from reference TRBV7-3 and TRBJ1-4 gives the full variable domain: GAGVSQTPSNKVTEKGKYVELRCDPISGHTALYWYRQSLGQGPEFLIYFQGTGAADDSGLPNDRFFAVRPEGSVSTLKIQRTERGDSAVYLCAGSDGPAGGKLFFGSGTQLSVL.

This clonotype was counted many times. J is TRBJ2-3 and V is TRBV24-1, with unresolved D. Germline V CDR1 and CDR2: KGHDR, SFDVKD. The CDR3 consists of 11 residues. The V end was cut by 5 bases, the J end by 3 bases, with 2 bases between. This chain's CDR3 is CATSVTDTQYF. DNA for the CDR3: TGTGCCACCAGTGTTACAGATACGCAGTATTTT.

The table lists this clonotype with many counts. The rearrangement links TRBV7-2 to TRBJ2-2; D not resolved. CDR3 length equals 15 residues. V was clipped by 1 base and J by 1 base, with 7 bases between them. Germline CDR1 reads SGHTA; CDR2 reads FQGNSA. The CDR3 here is CASSLVGWNTGELFF. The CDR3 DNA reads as TGTGCCAGCAGCTTAGTCGGGTGGAACACCGGGGAGCTGTTTTTT.

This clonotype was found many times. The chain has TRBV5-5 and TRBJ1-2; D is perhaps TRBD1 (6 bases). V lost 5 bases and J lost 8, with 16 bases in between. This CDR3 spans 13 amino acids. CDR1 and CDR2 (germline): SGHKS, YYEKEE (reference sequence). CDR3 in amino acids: CASSRRDIYGYTF. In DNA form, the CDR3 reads TGTGCCAGCAGTCGCCGGGACATATACGGCTACACCTTC. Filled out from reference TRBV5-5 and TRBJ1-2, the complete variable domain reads DAGVTQSPTHLIKTRGQQVTLRCSPISGHKSVSWYQQVLGQGPQFIFQYYEKEERGRGNFPDRFSARQFPNYSSELNVNALLLGDSALYLCASSRRDIYGYTFGSGTRLTVV.

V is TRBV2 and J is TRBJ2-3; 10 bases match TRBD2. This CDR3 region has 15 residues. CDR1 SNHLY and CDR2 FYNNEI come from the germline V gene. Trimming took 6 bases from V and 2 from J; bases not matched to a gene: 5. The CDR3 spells CASRGLAGVTDTQYF. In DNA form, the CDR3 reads TGTGCCAGCAGGGGGCTAGCGGGGGTCACAGATACGCAGTATTTT.

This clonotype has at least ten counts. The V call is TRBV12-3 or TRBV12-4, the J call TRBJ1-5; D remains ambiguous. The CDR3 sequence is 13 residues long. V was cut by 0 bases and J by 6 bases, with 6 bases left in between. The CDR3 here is CASSLALGQPQHF. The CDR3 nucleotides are TGTGCCAGCAGTTTAGCGCTGGGTCAGCCCCAGCATTTT.

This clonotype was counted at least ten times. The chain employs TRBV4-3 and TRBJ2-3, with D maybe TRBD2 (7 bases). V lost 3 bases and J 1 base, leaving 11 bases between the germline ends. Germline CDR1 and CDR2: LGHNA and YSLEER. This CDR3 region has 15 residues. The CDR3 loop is CASSQGGARTDTQYF. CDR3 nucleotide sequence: TGCGCCAGCAGCCAGGGGGGGGCCCGCACAGATACGCAGTATTTT.

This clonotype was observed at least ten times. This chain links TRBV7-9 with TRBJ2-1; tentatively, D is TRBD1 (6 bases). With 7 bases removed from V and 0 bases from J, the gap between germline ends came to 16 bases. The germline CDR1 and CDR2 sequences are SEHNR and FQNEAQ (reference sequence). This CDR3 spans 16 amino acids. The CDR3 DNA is TGTGCCAGCACCCAACCCCCAGGGGCCTCCTACAATGAGCAGTTCTTC. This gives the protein CASTQPPGASYNEQFF.

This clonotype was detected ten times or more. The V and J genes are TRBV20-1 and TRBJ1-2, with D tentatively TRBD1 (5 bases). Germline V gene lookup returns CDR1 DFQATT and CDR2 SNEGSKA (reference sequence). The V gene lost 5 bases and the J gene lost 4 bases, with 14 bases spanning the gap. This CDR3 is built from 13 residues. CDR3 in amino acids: CSADPGGVYGYTF. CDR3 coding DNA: TGCAGTGCTGACCCCGGGGGGGTCTATGGCTACACCTTC.

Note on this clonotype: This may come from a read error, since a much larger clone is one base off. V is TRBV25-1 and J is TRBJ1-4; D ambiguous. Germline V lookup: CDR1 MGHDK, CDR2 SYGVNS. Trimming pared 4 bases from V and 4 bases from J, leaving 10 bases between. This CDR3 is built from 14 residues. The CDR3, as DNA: TGTGCCAGCAGTGCTAGACGGTTTAATGAAAAACTGTTTTTT. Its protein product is CASSARRFNEKLFF.

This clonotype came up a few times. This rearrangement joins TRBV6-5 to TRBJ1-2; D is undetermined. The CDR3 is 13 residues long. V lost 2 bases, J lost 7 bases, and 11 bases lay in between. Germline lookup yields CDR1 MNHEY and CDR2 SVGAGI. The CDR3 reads CASSYLGSSGYTF. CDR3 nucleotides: TGTGCCAGCAGTTACCTTGGGAGTTCTGGCTACACCTTC.

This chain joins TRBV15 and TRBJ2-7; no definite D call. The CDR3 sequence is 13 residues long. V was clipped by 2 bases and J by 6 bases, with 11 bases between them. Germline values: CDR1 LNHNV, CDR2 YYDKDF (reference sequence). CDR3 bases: TGTGCCACCAGCAGAACCCGAGCGAGCGAGCAGTACTTC. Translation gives CATSRTRASEQYF.

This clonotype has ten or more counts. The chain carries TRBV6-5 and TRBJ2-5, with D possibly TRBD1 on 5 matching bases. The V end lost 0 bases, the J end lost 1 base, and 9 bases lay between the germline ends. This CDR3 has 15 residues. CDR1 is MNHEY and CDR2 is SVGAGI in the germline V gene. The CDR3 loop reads CASSYSDSTQETQYF. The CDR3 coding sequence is TGTGCCAGCAGTTACTCAGACAGCACCCAAGAGACCCAGTACTTC.

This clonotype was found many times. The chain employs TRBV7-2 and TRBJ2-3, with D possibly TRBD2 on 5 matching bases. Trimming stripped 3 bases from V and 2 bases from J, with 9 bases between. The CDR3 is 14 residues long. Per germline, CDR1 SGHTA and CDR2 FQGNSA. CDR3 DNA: TGTGCCAGCAGCTTCAAGCGGACCACAGATACGCAGTATTTT. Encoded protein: CASSFKRTTDTQYF.

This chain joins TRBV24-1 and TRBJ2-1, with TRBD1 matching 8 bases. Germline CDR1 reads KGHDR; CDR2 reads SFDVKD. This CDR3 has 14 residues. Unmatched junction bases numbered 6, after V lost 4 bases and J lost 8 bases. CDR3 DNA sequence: TGTGCCACCAGTGACACCGGACAGGGCCATGAGCAGTTCTTC. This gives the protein CATSDTGQGHEQFF.

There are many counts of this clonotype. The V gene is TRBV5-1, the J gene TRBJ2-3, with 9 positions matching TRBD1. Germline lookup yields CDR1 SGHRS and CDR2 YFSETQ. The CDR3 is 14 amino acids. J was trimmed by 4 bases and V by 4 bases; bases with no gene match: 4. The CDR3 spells CASSPGQGPDTQYF. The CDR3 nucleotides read TGCGCCAGCAGCCCGGGACAGGGTCCAGATACGCAGTATTTT.